The next 12 T cell receptor beta chains were all read from a single sample in a study of CD8 T cells in Susac syndrome. Reverse transcription of roughly 0.5 to 1 ug RNA used random hexamers. TCRdb fed the immunoSEQ multiplex PCR reads into MiXCR, producing one record per CDR3 protein. Of 200,000 to 250,000 distinct CDR3 sequences in the sample, 94% were seen once. Sequencing used CD4+ T cells from PBMCs. These receptors all stem from a human donor with Susac syndrome.

The V gene is TRBV2, the J gene TRBJ1-1, with D uncertain. V shed 1 base and J shed 1 base, with 10 bases lying between them. Per the germline V gene, CDR1 is SNHLY and CDR2 is FYNNEI. There are 15 residues in the CDR3. CDR3 DNA: TGTGCCAGCAGTGAAGGTCGGGGAACGAACACTGAAGCTTTCTTT. Translation: CASSEGRGTNTEAFF.

The count of this clonotype is one. V gene TRBV20-1 combines with J gene TRBJ2-7; possibly TRBD2 for D (5 bases). Trimming removed 3 bases at V and 0 bases at J, with 15 bases between. CDR1 DFQATT and CDR2 SNEGSKA come from the germline V gene (reference sequence). This CDR3 region has 15 residues. The CDR3 nucleotides read TGCAGTGCTAGCACCACAGAGGAGGCCTCCTACGAGCAGTACTTC. Amino acids: CSASTTEEASYEQYF.

This clonotype was detected a few times. This chain links TRBV7-2 with TRBJ2-3; D is unresolved. The CDR3 contains 14 residues. Deletions cut 1 base from V and 2 bases from J, with 7 bases between. Germline V lookup: CDR1 SGHTA, CDR2 FQGNSA. The CDR3 DNA sequence: TGTGCCAGCAGCTTAGTCAGGTCCACAGATACGCAGTATTTT. Translated: CASSLVRSTDTQYF.

The gene calls are TRBV20-1 and TRBJ1-6, with a weak D call TRBD1 (5 bases). CDR1 is DFQATT, CDR2 SNEGSKA, per germline (reference sequence). This CDR3 is 16 amino acids long. V was clipped by 2 bases and J by 5 bases, with 16 bases between them. The CDR3 nucleotides read TGCAGTGCTAGACTCTTCCCCGGGGGAGATAATTCACCCCTCCACTTT. Its translation: CSARLFPGGDNSPLHF.

V usage is TRBV27 and J usage is TRBJ1-1; no reliable D call. Per germline, CDR1 MNHEY and CDR2 SMNVEV (reference sequence). The germline V and J ends were trimmed by 6 bases and 7 bases, with 9 bases remaining between them. The CDR3 spans 11 residues. This CDR3 reads CASRAEGEAFF. CDR3 in DNA: TGTGCCAGCAGGGCCGAGGGTGAAGCTTTCTTT.

The rearrangement uses TRBV19 and TRBJ1-2; D unclear. The V end was cut by 10 bases, the J end by 3 bases, with 15 bases between. CDR3 length equals 13 residues. From germline, CDR1 is LNHDA and CDR2 SQIVND (reference sequence). The CDR3 DNA follows: TGTGCCACCACCCGACAATACCACTATGGCTACACCTTC. As protein: CATTRQYHYGYTF.

The chain has TRBV6-1 and TRBJ2-6; the match to TRBD1 covers 11 bases. The CDR3 runs 16 residues. CDR1 is MNHNS and CDR2 is SASEGT in the germline V gene. V lost 6 bases and J lost 2; bases outside the gene matches: 3. The CDR3 region is CASRQDRGPGANVLTF. The CDR3 DNA follows: TGTGCCAGCAGGCAGGACAGGGGGCCTGGGGCCAACGTCCTGACTTTC.

The rearrangement uses TRBV11-3 and TRBJ2-7; D uncertain. V lost 3 bases and J lost 5, with 8 bases in between. The CDR3 has 12 residues. Per the germline V gene, CDR1 is SGHNT and CDR2 is YENEEA. The CDR3 spells CASSFGDNEQYF. The CDR3 region has the DNA TGTGCCAGCAGCTTCGGCGACAACGAGCAGTACTTC. Full variable domain (outside the CDR3, taken from reference TRBV11-3 and TRBJ2-7): EAGVVQSPRYKIIEKKQPVAFWCNPISGHNTLYWYLQNLGQGPELLIRYENEEAVDDSQLPKDRFSAERLKGVDSTLKIQPAELGDSAVYLCASSFGDNEQYFGPGTRLTVT.

This sequence joins TRBV7-2 and TRBJ1-1, with D tentatively TRBD1 (6 bases). This CDR3 region has 14 residues. Germline CDR1 is SGHTA and CDR2 is FQGNSA. With 6 bases removed from V and 4 bases from J, the gap between germline ends came to 15 bases. CDR3 protein: CASRLTGQTTEAFF. The CDR3 nucleotides are TGTGCCAGCAGACTGACAGGCCAGACCACTGAAGCTTTCTTT.

This chain links TRBV29-1 with TRBJ2-1, with TRBD2 identical over 9 bases. The V gene end was trimmed by 3 bases and the J gene end by 0 bases; junction bases not matched to a gene: 9. The CDR3 covers 17 residues. CDR1 and CDR2 (germline): SQVTM, ANQGSEA. The CDR3 sequence is CSVDLAGFGSSYNEQFF. In DNA form, the CDR3 reads TGCAGCGTTGACCTAGCGGGGTTCGGAAGCTCCTACAATGAGCAGTTCTTC.

Only one count was recorded for this clonotype. The chain couples TRBV4-3 to TRBJ2-5; 7 bases line up with TRBD2. With 1 base clipped from V and 0 bases from J, the junction kept 8 bases outside the gene matches. From germline, CDR1 is LGHNA and CDR2 YSLEER. This CDR3 spans 17 amino acids. CDR3: CASSQAVAGLYQETQYF. The DNA of the CDR3 is TGCGCCAGCAGCCAAGCCGTAGCGGGCCTGTACCAAGAGACCCAGTACTTC.

The V and J genes are TRBV7-3 and TRBJ2-7; 8 bases match TRBD1. Germline-derived CDR1 and CDR2 are SGHTA and FQGTGA. This CDR3 contains 14 residues. V was pared by 5 bases and J by 5 bases, with 8 bases of the junction left unmatched. The CDR3: CASSPGSGGNEQYF. The CDR3 nucleotides read TGTGCCAGCAGCCCTGGATCAGGGGGCAACGAGCAGTACTTC.